The 2 T cell receptor beta chains listed next were all sequenced from one sample in a study of T cells after yellow fever vaccination. TCRdb used MiXCR to reprocess the 5' RACE reads, holding one entry per CDR3 protein. The profile shows approximately 510,000 distinct CDR3 sequences, just over 20% of them singletons. The sample consisted of PBMCs, taken less than 25 days after the first yellow fever vaccination. These receptors came from a young man who received the YFV17D yellow fever vaccine.

The chain has TRBV3-1 and TRBJ1-4; D possibly corresponds to TRBD1 (5 bases). Germline V gives CDR1 LGHDT, CDR2 YNNKEL (reference sequence). V gave up 4 bases and J gave up 7 bases, with 13 bases separating them. This CDR3 comprises 14 residues. The CDR3: CASSPLGGGEKLFF. The CDR3 DNA follows: TGTGCCAGCAGCCCCCTGGGGGGGGGTGAAAAACTGTTTTTT.

The rearrangement uses TRBV28 and TRBJ2-7, with TRBD1 matching over 9 bases. The CDR3 has 13 residues. The V segment lost 4 bases and the J segment 12 bases; nucleotides outside the gene matches: 10. Germline CDR1 MDHEN, CDR2 SYDVKM. CDR3 amino acids: CASSSTHRGRGYV. DNA for the CDR3: TGTGCCAGCAGTTCTACCCACAGGGGGCGGGGGTACGTC.